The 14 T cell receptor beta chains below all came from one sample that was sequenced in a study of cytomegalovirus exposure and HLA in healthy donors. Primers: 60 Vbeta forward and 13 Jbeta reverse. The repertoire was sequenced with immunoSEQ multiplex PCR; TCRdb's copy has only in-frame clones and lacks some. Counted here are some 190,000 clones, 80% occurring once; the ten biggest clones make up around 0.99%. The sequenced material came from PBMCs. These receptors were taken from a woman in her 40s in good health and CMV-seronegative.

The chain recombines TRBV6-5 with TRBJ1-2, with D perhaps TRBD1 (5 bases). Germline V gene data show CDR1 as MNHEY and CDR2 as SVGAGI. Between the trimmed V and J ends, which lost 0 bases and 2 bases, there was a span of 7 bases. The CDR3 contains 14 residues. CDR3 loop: CASSYSRGNYGYTF. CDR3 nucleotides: TGTGCCAGCAGTTACTCGCGGGGCAACTATGGCTACACCTTC.

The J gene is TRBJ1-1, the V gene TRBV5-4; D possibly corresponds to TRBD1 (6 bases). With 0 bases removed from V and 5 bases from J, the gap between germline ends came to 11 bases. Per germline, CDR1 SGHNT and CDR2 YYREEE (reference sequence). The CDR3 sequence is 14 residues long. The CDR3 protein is CASSLGGGSTEAFF. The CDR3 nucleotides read TGTGCCAGCAGCTTGGGGGGGGGCTCAACTGAAGCTTTCTTT.

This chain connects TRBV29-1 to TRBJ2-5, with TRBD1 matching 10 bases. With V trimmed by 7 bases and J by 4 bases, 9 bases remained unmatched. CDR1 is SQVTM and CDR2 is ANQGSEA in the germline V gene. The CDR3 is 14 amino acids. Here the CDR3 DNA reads TGCAGCGCGGGGACAGGGGAATTGAGAGAGACCCAGTACTTC. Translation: CSAGTGELRETQYF.

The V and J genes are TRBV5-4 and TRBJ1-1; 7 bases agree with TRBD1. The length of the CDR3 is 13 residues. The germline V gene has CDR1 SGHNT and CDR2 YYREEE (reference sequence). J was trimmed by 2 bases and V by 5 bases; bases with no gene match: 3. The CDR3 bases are TGTGCCAGCAGAAGGGACAGAAACACTGAAGCTTTCTTT. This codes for CASRRDRNTEAFF. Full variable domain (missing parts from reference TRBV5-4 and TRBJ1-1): ETGVTQSPTHLIKTRGQQVTLRCSSQSGHNTVSWYQQALGQGPQFIFQYYREEENGRGNFPPRFSGLQFPNYSSELNVNALELDDSALYLCASRRDRNTEAFFGQGTRLTVV.

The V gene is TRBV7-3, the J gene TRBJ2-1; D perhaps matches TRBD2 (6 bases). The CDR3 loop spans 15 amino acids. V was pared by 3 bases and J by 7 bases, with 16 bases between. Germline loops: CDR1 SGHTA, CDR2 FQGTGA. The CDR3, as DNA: TGTGCCAGCAGCTTTGGGGGACTCAATATAAATGAGCAGTTCTTC. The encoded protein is CASSFGGLNINEQFF.

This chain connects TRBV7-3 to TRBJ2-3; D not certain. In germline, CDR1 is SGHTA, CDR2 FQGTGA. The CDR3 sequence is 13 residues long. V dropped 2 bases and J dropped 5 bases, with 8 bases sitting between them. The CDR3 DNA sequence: TGTGCCAGCAGCTTAGACCAGGTAGATACGCAGTATTTT. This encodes CASSLDQVDTQYF.

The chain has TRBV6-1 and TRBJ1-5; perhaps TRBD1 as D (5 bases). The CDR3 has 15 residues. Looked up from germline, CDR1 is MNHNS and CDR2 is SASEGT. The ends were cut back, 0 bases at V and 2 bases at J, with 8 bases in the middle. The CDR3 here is CASSEAPGGNQPQHF. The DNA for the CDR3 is TGTGCCAGCAGTGAAGCACCGGGGGGCAATCAGCCCCAGCATTTT.

CDR3 sequence reads: CASSLGPQRELLFF. The CDR3 DNA is TGCGCCAGCAGCTTGGGCCCCCAGCGGGAGTTACTGTTCTTC. The chain couples TRBV5-1 to TRBJ2-1, with 8 bases identical to TRBD2. The CDR3 spans 14 residues. The ends lost 0 bases at V and 15 bases at J; junction bases unmatched: 11. In germline, CDR1 is SGHRS, CDR2 YFSETQ.

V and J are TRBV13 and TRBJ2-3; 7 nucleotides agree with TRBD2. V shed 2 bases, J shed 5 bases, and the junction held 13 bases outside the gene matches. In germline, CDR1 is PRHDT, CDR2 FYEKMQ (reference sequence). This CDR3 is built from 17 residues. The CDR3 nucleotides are TGTGCCAGCAGCTTACCGATCGGCGGGAGAGTAGGAGATACGCAGTATTTT. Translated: CASSLPIGGRVGDTQYF.

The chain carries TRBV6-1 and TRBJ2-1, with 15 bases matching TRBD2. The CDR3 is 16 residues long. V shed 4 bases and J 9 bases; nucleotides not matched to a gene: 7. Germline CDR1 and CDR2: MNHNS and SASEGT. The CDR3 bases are TGTGCCAGCAGTGGCGGGACTAGCGGGAGGTTATTTGAGCAGTTCTTC. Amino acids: CASSGGTSGRLFEQFF.

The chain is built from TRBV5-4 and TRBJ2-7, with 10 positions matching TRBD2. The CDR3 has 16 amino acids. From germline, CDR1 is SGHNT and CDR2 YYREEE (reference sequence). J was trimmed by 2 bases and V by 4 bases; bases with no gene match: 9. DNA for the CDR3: TGTGCCAGCAGCCCAAGCGGTGGACTAGCGGCCTACGAGCAGTACTTC. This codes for CASSPSGGLAAYEQYF.

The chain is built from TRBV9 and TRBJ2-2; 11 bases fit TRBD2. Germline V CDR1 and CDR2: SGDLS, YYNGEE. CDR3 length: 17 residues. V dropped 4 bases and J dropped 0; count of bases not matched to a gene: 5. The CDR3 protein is CASSTLAGGPNTGELFF. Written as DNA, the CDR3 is TGTGCCAGCAGCACCCTAGCGGGAGGCCCGAACACCGGGGAGCTGTTTTTT.

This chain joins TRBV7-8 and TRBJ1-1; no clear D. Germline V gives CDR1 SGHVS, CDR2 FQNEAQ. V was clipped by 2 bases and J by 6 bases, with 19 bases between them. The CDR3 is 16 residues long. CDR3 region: CASSLSRFSGAAEAFF. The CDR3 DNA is TGTGCCAGCAGCTTAAGCCGGTTCAGTGGCGCGGCTGAAGCTTTCTTT.

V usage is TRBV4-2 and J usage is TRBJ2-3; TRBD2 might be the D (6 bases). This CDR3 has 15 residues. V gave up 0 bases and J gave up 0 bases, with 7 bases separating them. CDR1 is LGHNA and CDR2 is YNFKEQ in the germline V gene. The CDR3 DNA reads TGTGCCAGCAGCCAAGAGGAGGGGAGCACAGATACGCAGTATTTT. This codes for CASSQEEGSTDTQYF.